Listed here are 15 T cell receptor beta chains from one sample, sequenced in a study of beta chain features in type 1 diabetes (dated by TCRdb to 2016 to 2019). The method was the immunoSEQ multiplex PCR assay. All of the isolated RNA was reverse transcribed with the High Capacity cDNA Reverse Transcription Kit, so expressed TCRB transcripts were sequenced. TCRdb carries this immuneACCESS record with in-frame sequences only. Its versions omit some clonotypes, under half of them owing to an unresolved V gene in the studies checked, with the rest unexplained. In this sample the table shows approximately 250,000 clones, roughly an eighth of which occur a single time. Roughly 0.024% of the sample is held by the ten biggest clonotypes. The sample taken for sequencing was naive CD4+ T cells from blood. The sample's cell subset or site label, decoded: true naive CD4+ T cells. The source of these receptors is a woman in her 40s in good health.

The chain recombines TRBV19 with TRBJ1-5; D is possibly TRBD1 (5 bases). Germline V gene data show CDR1 as LNHDA and CDR2 as SQIVND (reference sequence). The CDR3 is 16 residues long. V gave up 3 bases and J gave up 6 bases, with 18 bases separating them. The chain's CDR3 is CASSMSRVSLFQPQHF. CDR3 sequence (DNA): TGTGCCAGTAGTATGTCCAGGGTTTCCCTTTTTCAGCCCCAGCATTTT.

This clone has a handful of counts. V gene TRBV13 combines with J gene TRBJ2-3; TRBD2 agrees at 9 bases. The CDR3 sequence is 17 residues long. V lost 7 bases, J lost 1 base, and 12 bases stayed unmatched. The germline gives CDR1 PRHDT, CDR2 FYEKMQ (reference sequence). CDR3 in amino acids: CASIEGGSSGGTDTQYF. The DNA for the CDR3 is TGTGCCAGCATCGAGGGGGGTTCTAGCGGGGGCACAGATACGCAGTATTTT.

The rearrangement joins TRBV7-2 to TRBJ2-1, with D maybe TRBD2 (6 bases). V lost 0 bases and J 7 bases, leaving 13 bases between the germline ends. This CDR3 is built from 15 residues. The germline CDR1 and CDR2 sequences are SGHTA and FQGNSA. This CDR3 reads CASSLAGWRGNEQFF. The CDR3 DNA follows: TGTGCCAGCAGCTTAGCGGGGTGGAGGGGTAATGAGCAGTTCTTC.

A note on this clone: Different DNA sequences within this sample yield the same CDR3. The chain couples TRBV5-1 to TRBJ1-2; 9 positions match TRBD1. V was pared by 0 bases and J by 4 bases, with 4 bases of the junction left unmatched. Germline lookup yields CDR1 SGHRS and CDR2 YFSETQ. The CDR3 has 15 residues. The CDR3 loop reads CASSLEGQGAYGYTF. The CDR3, as DNA: TGCGCCAGCAGCTTGGAGGGACAGGGAGCCTATGGCTACACCTTC.

V gene TRBV6-1 combines with J gene TRBJ2-2; weak D call: TRBD2 (5 bases). V shed 4 bases and J shed 2 bases, with 20 bases lying between them. There are 18 residues in the CDR3. Germline lookup yields CDR1 MNHNS and CDR2 SASEGT. The DNA of the CDR3 is TGTGCCAGCAGTGCGAAAGGACTTACGCTGGGAAACACCGGGGAGCTGTTTTTT. It translates to CASSAKGLTLGNTGELFF.

This sequence joins TRBV5-1 and TRBJ2-7; possible D gene TRBD1, 6 bases. This CDR3 contains 13 residues. Germline V gene data show CDR1 as SGHRS and CDR2 as YFSETQ. The germline V and J ends were trimmed by 2 bases and 5 bases, with 11 bases remaining between them. DNA for the CDR3: TGCGCCAGCAGCTTCAGGGGAGTCAACGAGCAGTACTTC. Translating gives CASSFRGVNEQYF.

The rearrangement links TRBV7-9 to TRBJ2-7; 9 bases align to TRBD1. After removal of 4 bases from V and 4 bases from J, the junction contained 11 bases not matched to a gene. Germline CDR1 SEHNR, CDR2 FQNEAQ (reference sequence). CDR3 length equals 16 residues. Here the CDR3 reads CASSSPPGQGRYEQYF. The CDR3 DNA sequence: TGTGCCAGCAGCTCCCCCCCGGGACAGGGACGTTACGAGCAGTACTTC.

This clone was observed a handful of times. This chain uses TRBV7-2 with TRBJ2-5; 7 nucleotides match TRBD1. Unmatched junction bases numbered 4, after V lost 1 base and J lost 5 bases. There are 14 residues in the CDR3. Germline V gene lookup returns CDR1 SGHTA and CDR2 FQGNSA. CDR3 residues: CASSLGGGWETQYF. The CDR3 DNA sequence: TGTGCCAGCAGCTTAGGAGGGGGCTGGGAGACCCAGTACTTC.

The V call is TRBV18, the J call TRBJ1-5; no clear D gene. This CDR3 comprises 16 residues. With 3 bases removed from V and 0 bases from J, the gap between germline ends came to 12 bases. Germline V gene lookup returns CDR1 KGHSH and CDR2 LQKENI. This CDR3 is CASSPNHRNSNQPQHF. The CDR3 nucleotides read TGTGCCAGCTCACCCAACCACAGAAATAGCAATCAGCCCCAGCATTTT.

The V and J genes are TRBV11-2 and TRBJ2-3; 15 bases line up with TRBD2. This CDR3 has 16 residues. The germline CDR1 and CDR2 sequences are SGHAT and FQNNGV. Trimming at V came to 9 bases and at J to 6 bases, leaving 10 bases not matched to a gene. CDR3 residues: CASGPGLAGGWDTQYF. The CDR3 DNA follows: TGTGCCAGTGGTCCGGGACTAGCGGGGGGATGGGATACGCAGTATTTT. Together with reference TRBV11-2 and TRBJ2-3, the CDR3 gives the full variable domain: EAGVAQSPRYKIIEKRQSVAFWCNPISGHATLYWYQQILGQGPKLLIQFQNNGVVDDSQLPKDRFSAERLKGVDSTLKIQPAKLEDSAVYLCASGPGLAGGWDTQYFGPGTRLTVL.

The chain is built from TRBV7-2 and TRBJ1-6; unclear D gene. The CDR3 covers 15 residues. Per germline, CDR1 SGHTA and CDR2 FQGNSA. The V gene lost 3 bases and the J gene lost 7 bases, with 13 bases spanning the gap. The CDR3 DNA reads as TGTGCCAGCAGCTTGGACCGGGGAGGAAATTCACCCCTCCACTTT. Translation: CASSLDRGGNSPLHF.

This clone was found many times. The chain joins TRBV10-3 to TRBJ2-3; TRBD1 matches at 10 bases. The CDR3 totals 13 residues. Per the germline V gene, CDR1 is ENHRY and CDR2 is SYGVKD. Trimming took 7 bases from V and 6 from J; bases not matched to a gene: 4. The CDR3 DNA follows: TGTGCCATCAACGGACAGGGGGAGGATACGCAGTATTTT. Its translation is CAINGQGEDTQYF.

The CDR3: CASTGLVWAGELFF. CDR3 nucleotide sequence: TGTGCCAGCACAGGACTAGTTTGGGCCGGGGAGCTGTTTTTT. This chain links TRBV5-6 with TRBJ2-2; TRBD2 matches 7 bases. CDR1 and CDR2 (germline): SGHDT, YYEEEE. V trimming: 6 bases; J trimming: 6 bases; junction bases outside the gene matches: 8. The CDR3 has 14 residues.

This clone was counted a few times. CDR3 in DNA: TGTGCCAGCAGCCGGACTGGGGACAGTATTGAAGCTTTCTTT. This translates into CASSRTGDSIEAFF. The rearrangement uses TRBV5-4 and TRBJ1-1; 7 bases map to TRBD1. The germline gives CDR1 SGHNT, CDR2 YYREEE (reference sequence). Losses at the gene ends were 4 bases for V and 7 bases for J; bases not matched to a gene: 10. This CDR3 contains 14 residues.

The V and J genes are TRBV6-5 and TRBJ2-5; TRBD1 might be the D (6 bases). The CDR3 loop spans 16 amino acids. Germline V gene data show CDR1 as MNHEY and CDR2 as SVGAGI. Trimming pared 0 bases from V and 4 bases from J, leaving 15 bases between. The CDR3 DNA sequence: TGTGCCAGCAGTTACTCAGGGATACAGGGATCAGAGACCCAGTACTTC. Translating gives CASSYSGIQGSETQYF.